This T cell receptor beta chain was observed in a study of blood T cell repertoires in COVID-19. Sequencing used immunoSEQ multiplex PCR; TCRdb keeps in-frame clones, though not all of them. The table records about 300,000 clones, roughly 90% of them present only once. The trim removed 2 bases at V and 1 base at J, leaving 3 bases unmatched. CDR3 length equals 16 residues. The germline V gene encodes CDR1 MDHEN and CDR2 SYDVKM. The age range of participants was about 18 to 100 years, with residence in about two dozen US areas. Sequenced: PBMCs or T cells enriched from blood (not recorded which). The chain has TRBV28 and TRBJ2-5; 11 bases are shared with TRBD2. This receptor was obtained from a woman under 40 who had recovered from COVID-19. CDR3 protein: CASSLELAGAQETQYF. The CDR3 DNA reads TGTGCCAGCAGTTTAGAACTAGCGGGGGCCCAAGAGACCCAGTACTTC.